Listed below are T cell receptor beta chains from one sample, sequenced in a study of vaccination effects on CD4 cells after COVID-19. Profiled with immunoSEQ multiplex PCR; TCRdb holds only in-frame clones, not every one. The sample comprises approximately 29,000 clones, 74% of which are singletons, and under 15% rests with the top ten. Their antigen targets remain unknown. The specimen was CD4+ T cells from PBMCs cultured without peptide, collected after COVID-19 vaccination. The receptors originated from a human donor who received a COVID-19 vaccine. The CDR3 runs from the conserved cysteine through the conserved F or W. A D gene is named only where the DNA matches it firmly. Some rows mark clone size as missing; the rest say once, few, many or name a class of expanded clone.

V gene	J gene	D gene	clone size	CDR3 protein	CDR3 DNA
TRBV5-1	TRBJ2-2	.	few	CASSSNPTGTSGELFF	TGCGCCAGCAGCTCCAACCCGACAGGAACGAGCGGGGAGCTGTTTTTT
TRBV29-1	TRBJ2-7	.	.	CSVGTATYEQYF	TGCAGCGTGGGGACCGCGACCTACGAGCAGTACTTC
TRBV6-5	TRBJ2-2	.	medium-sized	CASSSHGPPGELFF	TGTGCCAGCAGTTCCCACGGGCCCCCCGGGGAGCTGTTTTTT
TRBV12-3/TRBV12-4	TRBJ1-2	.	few	CASRDGSSYGYTF	TGTGCCAGCAGGGACGGATCATCCTATGGCTACACCTTC
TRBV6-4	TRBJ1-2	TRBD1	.	CASRSTGARGYTF	TGTGCCAGCAGATCAACAGGGGCCCGGGGCTACACCTTC
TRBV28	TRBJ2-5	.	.	CASRTPGLETQYF	TGTGCCAGCAGAACCCCGGGGCTTGAGACCCAGTACTTC
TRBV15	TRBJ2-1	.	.	CATSRDRGYEQFF	TGTGCCACCAGCAGAGATCGGGGTTATGAGCAGTTCTTC
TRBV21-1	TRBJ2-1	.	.	CASSKEGGSTPETYNEQFF	TGTGCCAGCAGCAAAGAGGGGGGGTCCACCCCAGAAACCTACAATGAGCAGTTCTTC
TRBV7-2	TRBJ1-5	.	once	CASSLVRGGNQPQHF	TGTGCCAGCAGCTTAGTGCGGGGCGGCAATCAGCCCCAGCATTTT
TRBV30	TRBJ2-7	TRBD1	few	CAGRQGSLEQYF	TGTGCCGGCCGACAGGGGTCCCTCGAGCAGTACTTC
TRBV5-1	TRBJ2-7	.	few	CASSLDGRESPGQYF	TGCGCCAGCAGCTTGGATGGACGAGAGTCCCCCGGGCAGTACTTC
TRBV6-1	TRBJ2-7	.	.	CASSEWGEQYF	TGTGCCAGCAGTGAATGGGGAGAGCAGTACTTC
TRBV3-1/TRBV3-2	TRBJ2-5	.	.	CASSSSGLGLPVTQYF	TGTGCCAGCAGCTCCTCGGGGCTAGGCCTCCCGGTGACCCAGTACTTC
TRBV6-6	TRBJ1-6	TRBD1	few	CASSSGQGASPLHF	TGTGCCAGCAGTTCCGGACAGGGGGCTTCACCCCTCCACTTT
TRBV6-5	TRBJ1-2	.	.	CASSSRGGHYGYTF	TGTGCCAGCAGTTCCCGGGGGGGGCACTATGGCTACACCTTC
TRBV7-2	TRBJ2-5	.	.	CASSLVEGLFVETQYF	TGTGCCAGCAGCTTAGTGGAGGGTCTATTTGTCGAGACCCAGTACTTC